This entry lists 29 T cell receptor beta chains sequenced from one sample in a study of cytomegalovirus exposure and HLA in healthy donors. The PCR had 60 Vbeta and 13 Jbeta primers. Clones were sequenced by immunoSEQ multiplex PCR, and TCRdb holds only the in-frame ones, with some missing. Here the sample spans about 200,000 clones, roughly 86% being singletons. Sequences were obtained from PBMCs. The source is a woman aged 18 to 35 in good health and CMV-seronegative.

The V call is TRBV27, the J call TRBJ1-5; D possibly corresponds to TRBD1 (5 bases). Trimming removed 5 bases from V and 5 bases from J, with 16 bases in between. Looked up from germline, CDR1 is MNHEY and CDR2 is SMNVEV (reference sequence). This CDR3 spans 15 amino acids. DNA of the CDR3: TGTGCCAGCAGTATTGACAGTACGCACCATCAGCCCCAGCATTTT. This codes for CASSIDSTHHQPQHF.

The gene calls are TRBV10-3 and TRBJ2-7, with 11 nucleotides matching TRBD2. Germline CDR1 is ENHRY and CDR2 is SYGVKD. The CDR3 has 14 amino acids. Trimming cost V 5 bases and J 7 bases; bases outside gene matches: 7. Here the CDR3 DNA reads TGTGCCATCAGTCCACTAGCGGGAGAGGGTGAGCAGTACTTC. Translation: CAISPLAGEGEQYF.

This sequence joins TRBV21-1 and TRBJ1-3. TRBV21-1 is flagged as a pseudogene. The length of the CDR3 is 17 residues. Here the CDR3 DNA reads TGTGCCAGCAGCAAAGTTCGCGGCAGCAGCTCTGGAAACACCATATATTTT. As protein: CASSKVRGSSSGNTIYF.

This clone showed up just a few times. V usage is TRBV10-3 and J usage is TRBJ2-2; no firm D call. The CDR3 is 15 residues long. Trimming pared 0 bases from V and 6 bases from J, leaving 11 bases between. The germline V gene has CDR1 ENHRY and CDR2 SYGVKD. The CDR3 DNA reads TGTGCCATCAGTGAGTCGAGCCTAGGCGCCGGGGAGCTGTTTTTT. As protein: CAISESSLGAGELFF.

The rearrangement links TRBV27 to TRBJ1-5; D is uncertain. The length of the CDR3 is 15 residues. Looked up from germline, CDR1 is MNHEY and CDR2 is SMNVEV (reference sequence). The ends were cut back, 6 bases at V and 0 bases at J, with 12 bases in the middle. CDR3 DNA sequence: TGTGCCAGCAGATCTTCTGTCTATAGCAATCAGCCCCAGCATTTT. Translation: CASRSSVYSNQPQHF.

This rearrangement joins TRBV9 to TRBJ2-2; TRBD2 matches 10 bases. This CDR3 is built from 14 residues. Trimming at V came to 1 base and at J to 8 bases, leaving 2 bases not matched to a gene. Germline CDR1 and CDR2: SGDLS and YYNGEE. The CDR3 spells CASSVTSGTGELFF. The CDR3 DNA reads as TGTGCCAGCAGCGTAACTAGCGGGACTGGGGAGCTGTTTTTT.

The CDR3 sequence is CASSLTDTNTEAFF. CDR3 coding DNA: TGTGCCAGCAGCTTAACGGACACGAACACTGAAGCTTTCTTT. The chain uses TRBV11-2 and TRBJ1-1; D is perhaps TRBD1 (5 bases). The CDR3 runs to 14 residues. Germline CDR1 and CDR2: SGHAT and FQNNGV. V shed 2 bases and J shed 1 base, with 8 bases lying between them.

CDR3 coding DNA: TGCGCCAGCAGCCAAGAGTGGACAGGGAACTCCTACGAGCAGTACTTC. Amino acids: CASSQEWTGNSYEQYF. J is TRBJ2-7 and V is TRBV4-3; 8 bases line up with TRBD1. Germline lookup yields CDR1 LGHNA and CDR2 YSLEER. The CDR3 totals 16 residues. Trimming cost V 0 bases and J 0 bases; bases outside gene matches: 4.

The CDR3 DNA sequence: TGCGCCAGCGCCCTCGGGACAGGGTTAGATACGCAGTATTTT. It encodes CASALGTGLDTQYF. The V and J genes are TRBV4-1 and TRBJ2-3, with 9 bases fitting TRBD1. The ends lost 8 bases at V and 5 bases at J; junction bases unmatched: 8. Germline V gene sequence: CDR1 MGHRA, CDR2 YSYEKL. CDR3 length: 14 amino acids.

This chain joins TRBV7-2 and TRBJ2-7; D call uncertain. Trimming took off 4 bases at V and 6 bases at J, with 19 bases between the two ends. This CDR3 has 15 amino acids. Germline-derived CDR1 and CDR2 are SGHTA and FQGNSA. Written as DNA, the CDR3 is TGTGCCAGCAGCTCGATCCCCGGCGGAAGAGGCGAGCAGTACTTC. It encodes CASSSIPGGRGEQYF. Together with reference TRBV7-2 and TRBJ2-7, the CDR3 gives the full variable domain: GAGVSQSPSNKVTEKGKDVELRCDPISGHTALYWYRQSLGQGLEFLIYFQGNSAPDKSGLPSDRFSAERTGGSVSTLTIQRTQQEDSAVYLCASSSIPGGRGEQYFGPGTRLTVT.

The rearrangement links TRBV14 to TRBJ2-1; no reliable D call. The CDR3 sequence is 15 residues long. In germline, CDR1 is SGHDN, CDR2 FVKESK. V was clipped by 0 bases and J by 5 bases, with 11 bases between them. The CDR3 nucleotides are TGTGCCAGCAGCCAAGATAAGCTCCAGGACAATGAGCAGTTCTTC. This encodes CASSQDKLQDNEQFF.

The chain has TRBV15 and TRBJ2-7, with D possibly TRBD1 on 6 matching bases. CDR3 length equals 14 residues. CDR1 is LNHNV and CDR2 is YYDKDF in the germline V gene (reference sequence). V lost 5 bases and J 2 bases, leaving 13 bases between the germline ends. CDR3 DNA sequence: TGTGCCACCAGCCCCCGGGACAAAGCCTACGAGCAGTACTTC. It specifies CATSPRDKAYEQYF.

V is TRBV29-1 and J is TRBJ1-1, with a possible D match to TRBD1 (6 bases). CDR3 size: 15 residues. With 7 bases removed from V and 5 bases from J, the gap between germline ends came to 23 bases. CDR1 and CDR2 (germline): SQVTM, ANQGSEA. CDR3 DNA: TGCAGCGCCGGTGGCCGACAGGCTTTGGGGACTGAAGCTTTCTTT. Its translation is CSAGGRQALGTEAFF. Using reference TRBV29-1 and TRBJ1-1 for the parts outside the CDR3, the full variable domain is SAVISQKPSRDICQRGTSLTIQCQVDSQVTMMFWYRQQPGQSLTLIATANQGSEATYESGFVIDKFPISRPNLTFSTLTVSNMSPEDSSIYLCSAGGRQALGTEAFFGQGTRLTVV.

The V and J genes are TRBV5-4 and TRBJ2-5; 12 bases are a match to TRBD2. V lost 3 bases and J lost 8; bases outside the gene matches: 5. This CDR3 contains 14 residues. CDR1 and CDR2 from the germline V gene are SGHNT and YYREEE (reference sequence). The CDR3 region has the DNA TGTGCCAGCAGCTCTAGCGGGGGGGATGGAACCCAGTACTTC. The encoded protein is CASSSSGGDGTQYF.

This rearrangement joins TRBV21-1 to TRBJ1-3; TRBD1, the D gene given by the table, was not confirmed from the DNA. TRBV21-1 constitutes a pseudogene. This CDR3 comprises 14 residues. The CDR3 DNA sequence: TGTGCCAGCAGCAAACGGACAGACGGAAACACCATATATTTT. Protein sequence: CASSKRTDGNTIYF.

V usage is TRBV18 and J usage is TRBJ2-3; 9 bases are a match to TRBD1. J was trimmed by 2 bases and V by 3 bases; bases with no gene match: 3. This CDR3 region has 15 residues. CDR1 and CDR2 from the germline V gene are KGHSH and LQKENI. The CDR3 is CASSPGTGNTDTQYF. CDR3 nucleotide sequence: TGTGCCAGCTCACCCGGGACAGGGAACACAGATACGCAGTATTTT.

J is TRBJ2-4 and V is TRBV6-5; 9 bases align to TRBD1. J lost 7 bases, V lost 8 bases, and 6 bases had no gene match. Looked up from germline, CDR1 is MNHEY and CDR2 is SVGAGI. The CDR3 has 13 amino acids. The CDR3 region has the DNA TGTGCCAGCGGGCGACAGGGGGGGAACATTCAGTACTTC. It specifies CASGRQGGNIQYF.

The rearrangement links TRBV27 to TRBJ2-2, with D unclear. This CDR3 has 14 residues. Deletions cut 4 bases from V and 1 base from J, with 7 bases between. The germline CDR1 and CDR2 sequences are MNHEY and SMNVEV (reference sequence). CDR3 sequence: CASSSLVNTGELFF. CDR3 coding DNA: TGTGCCAGCAGTTCTCTAGTGAACACCGGGGAGCTGTTTTTT.

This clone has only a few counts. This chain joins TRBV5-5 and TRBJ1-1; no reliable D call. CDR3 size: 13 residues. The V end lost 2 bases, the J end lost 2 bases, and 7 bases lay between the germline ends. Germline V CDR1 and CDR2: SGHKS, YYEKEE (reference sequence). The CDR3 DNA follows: TGTGCCAGCAGCTTCTCGGGAAACACTGAAGCTTTCTTT. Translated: CASSFSGNTEAFF.

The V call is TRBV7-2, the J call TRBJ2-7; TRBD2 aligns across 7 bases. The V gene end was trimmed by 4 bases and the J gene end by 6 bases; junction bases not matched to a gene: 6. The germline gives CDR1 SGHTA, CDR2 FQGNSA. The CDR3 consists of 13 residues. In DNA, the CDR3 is TGTGCCAGCAGCTCCGGACTAGGGACCGAGCAGTACTTC. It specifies CASSSGLGTEQYF.

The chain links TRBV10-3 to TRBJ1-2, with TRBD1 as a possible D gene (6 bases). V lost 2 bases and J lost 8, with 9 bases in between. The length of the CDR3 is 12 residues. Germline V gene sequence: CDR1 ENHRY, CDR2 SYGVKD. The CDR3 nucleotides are TGTGCCATCAGTGAGCCGGACAGCGGCTACACCTTC. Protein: CAISEPDSGYTF.

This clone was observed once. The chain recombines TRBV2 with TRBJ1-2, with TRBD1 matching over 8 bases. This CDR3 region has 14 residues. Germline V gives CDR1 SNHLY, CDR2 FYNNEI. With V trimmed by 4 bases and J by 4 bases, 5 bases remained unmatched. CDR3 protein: CASSGGTGLYGYTF. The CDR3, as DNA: TGTGCCAGCAGTGGGGGGACAGGACTCTATGGCTACACCTTC.

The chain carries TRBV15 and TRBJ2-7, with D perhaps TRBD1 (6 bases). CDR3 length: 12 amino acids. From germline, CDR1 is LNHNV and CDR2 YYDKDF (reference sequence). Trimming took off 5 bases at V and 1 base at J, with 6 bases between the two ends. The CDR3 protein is CATSDRSYEQYF. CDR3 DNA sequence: TGTGCCACCAGCGACAGGTCCTACGAGCAGTACTTC.

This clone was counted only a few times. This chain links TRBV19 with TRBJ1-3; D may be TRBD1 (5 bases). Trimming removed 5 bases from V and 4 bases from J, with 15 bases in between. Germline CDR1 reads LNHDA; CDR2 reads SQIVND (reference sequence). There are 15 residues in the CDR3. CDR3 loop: CASSDSPRSGNTIYF. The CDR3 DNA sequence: TGTGCCAGTAGTGACAGCCCGCGGTCCGGAAACACCATATATTTT.

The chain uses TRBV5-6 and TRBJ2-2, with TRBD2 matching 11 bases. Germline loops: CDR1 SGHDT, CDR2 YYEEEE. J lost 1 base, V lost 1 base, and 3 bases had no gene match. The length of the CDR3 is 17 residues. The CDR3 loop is CASSLRSGRGNTGELFF. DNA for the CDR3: TGTGCCAGCAGCTTGCGTAGCGGGAGGGGGAACACCGGGGAGCTGTTTTTT.

The CDR3 reads CASSQAPLGANTEAFF. Here the CDR3 DNA reads TGCGCCAGCAGCCAAGCACCCTTAGGGGCGAACACTGAAGCTTTCTTT. This chain joins TRBV4-1 and TRBJ1-1, with D possibly TRBD1 on 5 matching bases. CDR3 length equals 16 residues. CDR1 is MGHRA, CDR2 YSYEKL, per germline. The V gene lost 1 base and the J gene lost 1 base, with 13 bases spanning the gap.

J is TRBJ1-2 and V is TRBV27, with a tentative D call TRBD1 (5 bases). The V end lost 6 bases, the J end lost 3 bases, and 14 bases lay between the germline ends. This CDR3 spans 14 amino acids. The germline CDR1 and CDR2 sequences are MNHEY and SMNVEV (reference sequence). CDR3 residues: CASSLVGGDYGYTF. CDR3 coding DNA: TGTGCCAGCAGCCTGGTCGGAGGGGACTATGGCTACACCTTC.

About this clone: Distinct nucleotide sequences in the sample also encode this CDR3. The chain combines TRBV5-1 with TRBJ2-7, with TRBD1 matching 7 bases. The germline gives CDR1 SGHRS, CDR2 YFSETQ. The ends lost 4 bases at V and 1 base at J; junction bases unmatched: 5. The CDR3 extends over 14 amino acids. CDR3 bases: TGCGCCAGCAGCAGACGGGACAGATCCTACGAGCAGTACTTC. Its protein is CASSRRDRSYEQYF.

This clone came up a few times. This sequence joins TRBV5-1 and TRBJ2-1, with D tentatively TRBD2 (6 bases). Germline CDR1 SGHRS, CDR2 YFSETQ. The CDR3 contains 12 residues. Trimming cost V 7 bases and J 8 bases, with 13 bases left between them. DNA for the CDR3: TGCGCCAGCGTAGGAGGGGCCGATGAGCAGTTCTTC. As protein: CASVGGADEQFF.